Reported below is one T cell receptor beta chain. Its cognate antigen has yet to be identified. No quality values exist for individual bases; no much larger clone is one base distant. TCRbeta CDR3 regions were amplified from genomic DNA using the immunoSEQ Assay, a bias-controlled multiplex PCR. Turning to the authors' computational methods: Within the assay, amplification of reference gene primers was used to estimate how many nucleated cells each sample contained. To quantify the absolute abundance of each unique TCRbeta CDR3 rearrangement, sequence reads were collapsed and filtered. For each sample, productive Simpson clonality was calculated as the square root of Simpson's diversity index over productive rearrangements. The source is immuneACCESS, and TCRdb retained only in-frame sequences with V and J called. Part of the clones is not carried over; for the studies checked, unresolved V genes explain less than half of this, and the remainder is unexplained. From that table come the V and J calls and clone size; the DNA was used to work out D and trimming. Here the sample has about 200,000 clones; around nine tenths occur a single time. Around 6.9% of the sample is held by the ten biggest clonotypes.

Inclusive of the bounding cysteine and phenylalanine, the CDR3 is 15 residues long. Only the CDR3 portion is preserved as DNA: 45 bases, with reading frame beginning at the first base. CDR1 and CDR2 (SGHTA, FQGNSA) derive from the germline V gene. V is shortened by 3 bases, J by 1 base, and the region joining them spans 9 bases. Samples from volunteer blood donors who had recovered from COVID-19 were contributed by a second Seattle source. Each collaborating institution followed its own protocols to collect whole blood in K2EDTA tubes. For TCRbeta analysis, collaborator samples were shipped as frozen whole blood, as isolated PBMCs, or as DNA extracted from either sample type. The record originates from a study of blood T cell repertoires in COVID-19 (dated by TCRdb to about 2020). Study-level background: The collaborator samples originated in the United States, Italy and Spain and spanned the acute and convalescent phases of COVID-19. The material from the prospective study consisted of cDNA or gDNA derived from T cells, B-cell-depleted T cells, or PBMCs. The dataset comprised deeply sampled blood TCRbeta repertoires from subjects exposed to, actively infected with, or recovered from COVID-19. The repertoires were made available in a free public database intended to serve as a resource for research on the immune response to SARS-CoV-2. Samples were obtained from the ongoing ImmuneRACE study (first 160 participants) and from over 1,000 subjects provided by 6 global collaborators. The sample metadata nearly always contained a de-identified subject ID, COVID-19 status, age in years and sex. HLA class I and class II types, where available, came from metadata supplied by the sample provider rather than from assay-based typing. Summary of the overall study and its limitations: The amount of clinical and demographic metadata varied by source and participant and was provided uncurated.

Material for sequencing was peripheral blood. This clonotype originated in a man aged 55 to 70 who had recovered from COVID-19. This chain is built from TRBV7-2 and TRBJ2-2; the D gene is possibly TRBD1, with 5 bases matching. The CDR3 region reads CASSFSDRNTGELFF. The DNA reads TGTGCCAGCAGCTTTTCAGACAGGAACACCGGGGAGCTGTTTTTT.